Sequencing of this T cell receptor (beta chain) was carried out in a study of identifying expanded T cells in peripheral blood. Study-level points and caveats: Differentially abundant clones: roughly 1.3 between replicates, 16.4 at around 2 weeks, less than 20 at four. Across healthy donors, higher total template counts meant significantly greater roughly 2-week count variance.

TCRdb's table, derived via immunoSEQ multiplex PCR, lists solely in-frame clones and lacks some. Of about 74,000 clones listed, approximately 84% are singletons. Collection occurred without any documented infections or immune events in donors. In regard to this clone: The antigen is unknown.

This receptor was taken from a person aged 18 to 70 in good health. The sample consisted of blood.

The CDR3 loop is CASRLAGPTGELFF. CDR3 sequence (DNA): TGTGCCAGTAGGCTAGCGGGACCCACCGGGGAGCTGTTTTTT. This chain uses TRBV19 with TRBJ2-2, with 9 bases identical to TRBD2. Germline lookup yields CDR1 LNHDA and CDR2 SQIVND (reference sequence). J gave up 4 bases and V 6 bases, and 3 bases lay outside the gene matches. This CDR3 is 14 amino acids long.